This T cell receptor (beta chain) was captured in a study of T cells in Graves' hyperthyroidism and ophthalmopathy (dated by TCRdb to between 2017 and 2020). Study-level background: Peripheral blood samples were taken at initial diagnosis, before any treatment was given. A discovery cohort of roughly 100 patients, fewer than 50 with Graves' ophthalmopathy and roughly 59 with stable Graves' hyperthyroidism, was used to find distinguishing TCR V-J signatures. Whether ophthalmopathy could be predicted prospectively was tested in an independent validation cohort made up of under 20 hyperthyroidism patients plus 17 patients who later progressed to ophthalmopathy. The 75 to 100 discovery patients were divided at random into training and test sets in a 7:3 ratio. In more than five Graves' hyperthyroidism patients, the study also compared T-cell repertoires from thyroid tissue with T-cell repertoires from blood. After sampling, hyperthyroidism patients received methimazole starting at 30 mg daily, and ophthalmopathy patients received high-dose intravenous methylprednisolone. TCR Vbeta CDR3 sequencing of 135 peripheral blood samples (about 45 ophthalmopathy, 75 or so hyperthyroidism and around 17 progressor patients) is reported in the paper.

The research as a whole found: Sample size was not statistically predetermined, and blinding of investigators to group allocation was not performed. In validation, progression to ophthalmopathy was predicted by the model with 70.59% sensitivity and 72% to 80% specificity, a median of approximately 6.5 months before onset. Ophthalmopathy was separated from stable hyperthyroidism by a 13 V-J signature model, with around 88% sensitivity and about 81% specificity obtained in cross-validation and 80%/75% obtained in testing. Blood samples also contained most of the expanded thyroid clonotypes (frequency above 0.001), which suggests that blood repertoires may reflect thyroid immune responses.

The TCR beta CDR3 regions were amplified from RNA transcripts. A first-round RT-PCR of the TCR CDR3 used the HTBI primer set with the Qiagen OneStep RT-PCR kit. Libraries were constructed in a second round of multiplex PCR, after which size selection and purification were carried out. Libraries were sequenced paired-end with 100 bp reads on an Illumina HiSeq2000. The source study handled its data this way. SOAPnuke was used to process the raw data, throwing out any read that contained adapters or uncalled bases, had a mean Phred below 15, or lacked an exact constant-primer or identifier match. High-quality paired reads were merged using COPE v1.2.5, and each unique nucleotide sequence was defined as a clonotype. Clonotypes were aligned to IMGT TRBV, TRBD and TRBJ reference segments using MiTCR v1.1. The analysis was restricted to V-J combinations with a frequency above 0.0001, which together covered just over 98% of the repertoires. The TCS score was defined as F50 (clonal expansion) divided by E x V (chaos), with BLOSUM62-based TCRdist calculated between CDR3 peptides within each V-J. Welch's t-statistics and random forest reduced 450 to 600 V-J features to roughly 13, which were used in a naive Bayes classifier (R e1071). TCRdb trimmed the raw reads at Q25, called clones with MiXCR and kept productive beta chains. CDR3 protein sequences are deduplicated, and each keeps its most common genes and DNA. None of the V and J calls come from the authors' own analysis; TCRdb made them. Within this sample are about 460,000 distinct CDR3 sequences, with about 22% of them counted one time only. The ten largest clones add up to 49% of the sample.

On this clonotype itself: Its antigen target is currently unknown. The sample holds no much larger clone one base away, and base qualities are not on file.

From its cysteine to its phenylalanine, the CDR3 spans 14 amino acids. The DNA shown is the 42-base CDR3, in frame from base 1. From the germline V gene, CDR1 is SNHLY and CDR2 is FYNNEI. From V the trimming removes 9 bases and from J it removes 2 bases, while the gene matches leave 8 bases of the junction unaccounted for. Moderately to severely active disease, a Clinical Activity Score of at least 3, a NOSPECS grade of at least 4, and a duration under 3 months were present in ophthalmopathy patients. Patients with uncontrolled infections, other autoimmune diseases, pregnancy or lactation were excluded. Diagnoses were established on the basis of clinical symptoms, serum thyroxine and TRAb, thyroid ultrasound, and orbital computed tomography. PBMCs were separated from roughly 10 ml of fresh peripheral blood using Ficoll-Paque density gradient centrifugation. Total RNA was extracted using Trizol reagent, and RNA quality was assessed on an Agilent 2100 Bioanalyzer.

The rearranged chain carries TRBV2 and TRBJ2-3; 7 middle bases align to TRBD1. This receptor was obtained from a woman aged 65 to 85 with Graves' ophthalmopathy. Input material: blood. The nucleotide sequence reads as follows: TGTGCCAGGACAGGGACGGGGTACACAGATACGCAGTATTTT. Its protein is CARTGTGYTDTQYF.